A selection of T cell receptor beta chains follows, all from one sample in a study of CXCR4 blockade with PD-1 therapy in pancreatic cancer. Sequenced by immunoSEQ multiplex PCR; TCRdb stores in-frame clones only, minus some. The sample comprises approximately 8,900 clones, about three fifths of which are singletons, and 5.5% to 8.5% rests with the top ten. The sequencing sample was made of tumor tissue. Receptors originate from a human donor with pancreatic ductal adenocarcinoma. The CDR3 runs from the conserved cysteine through the conserved F or W. The D gene is left open where the match is weak. Clone size, where shown, is once, few, many, or a class for clones that have expanded.

TRBV28	NA	NA	TRBJ1-4	TGTGCCAGCAGTTTCGTTGGTAGGTCTAATGAAAAACTGTTTTTT	CASSFVGRSNEKLFF
TRBV29-1	NA	NA	TRBJ1-1	TGCAGCGTTGTGCTCCAGGGAGTGAACACTGAAGCTTTCTTT	CSVVLQGVNTEAFF
TRBV19	NA	NA	TRBJ2-3	TGTGCCAGTAGTTCCCCGGGCTCGGGCACAGATACGCAGTATTTT	CASSSPGSGTDTQYF
TRBV2	TRBD1	NA	TRBJ1-6	TGTGCCAGCACTGGACAGGGGGCTGTATCACCCCTCCACTTT	CASTGQGAVSPLHF
TRBV23-1	TRBD1	NA	TRBJ2-5	TGCGCCAGCAGTCCCCCATCAAATCCAGACGGGATAGACAGGGCGAAAGAGACCCAGTACTTC	CASSPPSNPDGIDRAKETQYF
TRBV11-3	TRBD2	NA	TRBJ2-2	TGTGCCAGCAACCCCTCGGGCGGGAGGGCCGCCGGGGAGCTGTTTTTT	CASNPSGGRAAGELFF
TRBV15	NA	NA	TRBJ2-5	TGTGCCACCAGCAGCTCAAGGGTTAGGGAGACCCAATACTTC	CATSSSRVRETQYF
TRBV19	NA	NA	TRBJ1-3	TGTGCCAGTTCGCTCCGGACCTCTGGAAACACCATATATTTT	CASSLRTSGNTIYF
TRBV19	NA	NA	TRBJ2-7	TGTGCCAGTAGTATAGGAGGGGTCTCCTACGAGCAGTACTTC	CASSIGGVSYEQYF
TRBV6-8	TRBD1	few	TRBJ2-7	TGTGCCAGCAGTTCCTCGGGACAGGGTGTGATCTTC	CASSSSGQGVIF
TRBV19	NA	NA	TRBJ1-1	TGTGCCAGTGCCATTGGGACGGCCGAAGTGTTTTCTTTCTTT	CASAIGTAEVFSFF
TRBV18	TRBD1	NA	TRBJ2-2	TGTGCCAGCTCACCGGCCAGGGGGCAAACCGGGGAGCTGTTTTTT	CASSPARGQTGELFF
TRBV14	TRBD2	NA	TRBJ2-7	TGTGCCAGCAGCCTCCTCACGGGGGGGCCCTCATACGAGCAGTACTTC	CASSLLTGGPSYEQYF
TRBV28	TRBD2	NA	TRBJ2-3	TGTGCCAGCAGTCTAGCGGGGAACACAGATACGCAGTATTTT	CASSLAGNTDTQYF
TRBV6-7	NA	NA	TRBJ1-3	TGTGCCAACCAGGGCCCTGGAAACACCATATATTTT	CANQGPGNTIYF
TRBV19	TRBD2	NA	TRBJ2-3	TGTGCCAGTAGTATAGGAGCGGGAGCAGATACGCAGTATTTT	CASSIGAGADTQYF
TRBV19	NA	NA	TRBJ2-2	TGTGCCAGTAGTATTCACGGCAGGGTCACCGGGGAGCTGTTTTTT	CASSIHGRVTGELFF
TRBV11-3	TRBD1	NA	TRBJ1-4	TGTGCCAGCAACCGTCCGGGACAGGGGGATGAAAAACTGTTTTTT	CASNRPGQGDEKLFF